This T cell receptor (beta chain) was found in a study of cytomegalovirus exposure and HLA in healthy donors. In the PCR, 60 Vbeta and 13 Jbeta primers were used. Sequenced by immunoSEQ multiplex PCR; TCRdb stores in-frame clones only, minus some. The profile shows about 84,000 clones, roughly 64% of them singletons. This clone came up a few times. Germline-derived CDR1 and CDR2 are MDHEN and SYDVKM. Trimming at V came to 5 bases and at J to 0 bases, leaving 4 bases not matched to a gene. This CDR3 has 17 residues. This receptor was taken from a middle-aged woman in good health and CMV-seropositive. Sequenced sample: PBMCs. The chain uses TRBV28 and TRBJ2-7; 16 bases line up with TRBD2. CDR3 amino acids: CASSPGTSGRGSYEQYF. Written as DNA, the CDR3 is TGTGCCAGCAGTCCAGGGACTAGCGGGAGGGGCTCCTACGAGCAGTACTTC.